The rows below give T cell receptor beta chains drawn from one sample of a study of cytomegalovirus exposure and HLA in healthy donors. This table comes from immunoSEQ multiplex PCR, and its TCRdb copy is limited to in-frame clones, with some not included. Here the sample spans about 300,000 clones, approximately 90% being singletons. Sequencing was performed on PBMCs. The receptor set was obtained from a man aged 35 to 55 in good health and CMV-seropositive. The conserved cysteine and the conserved F or W are not part of the CDR3 here. A D gene is named only where the DNA matches it firmly.

>TRBV9|15|NA|TRBJ2-3
ASSVGGGTGIPDTQY
>TRBV6-6|11|TRBD1|TRBJ2-7
ASSYGTVDEQY
>TRBV18|13|NA|TRBJ1-3
ASSPIPGTGNTIY
>TRBV2|13|NA|TRBJ2-7
ASMGGLGRERQQY
>TRBV7-3|12|NA|TRBJ2-6
ASSLSTGANVLT
>TRBV9|13|TRBD2|TRBJ2-7
ASSVGRLASYEQY
>TRBV6-5|13|NA|TRBJ1-1
ASSIEQAGNAEAF
>TRBV7-9|12|NA|TRBJ1-1
ASSLRQMNTEAF
>TRBV15|12|TRBD2|TRBJ2-7
ATSTRTSGNEQY
>TRBV5-4|12|NA|TRBJ2-7
ASSLVAGSYEQY
>TRBV29-1|10|NA|NA
SVVRGSGEQY
>TRBV7-2|11|NA|TRBJ1-1
ASSLAGTTEAF
>TRBV18|12|TRBD1|TRBJ2-7
ASSKGQEDYEQY
>TRBV11-3|15|TRBD2|TRBJ2-1
ASSLGRLAVGYNEQF
>TRBV27|16|TRBD1|TRBJ2-6
ASSRRQGLFSGANVLT
>TRBV2|12|NA|TRBJ2-3
ASMVGGIVDTQY
>TRBV5-6|14|NA|TRBJ1-4
ASSSWGPGRREKLF
>TRBV5-4|13|TRBD1|TRBJ1-4
ASSLAAGQDEKLF
>TRBV28|12|NA|TRBJ1-5
ASSPRVSNQPQH
>TRBV27|11|TRBD1|TRBJ1-5
ASKTGSNQPQH
>TRBV21-1|14|NA|TRBJ2-7
ASSKRWEQGSIEQY
>TRBV5-1|14|NA|TRBJ1-3
ASSLGQESSGNTIY
>TRBV6-5|14|NA|TRBJ2-3
ASSYSRRISTDTQY
>TRBV5-8|13|TRBD2|TRBJ2-1
ASRPSGLDYNEQF
>TRBV28|12|TRBD1|TRBJ1-4
ASSFTGEGEKLF
>TRBV10-3|12|TRBD1|TRBJ1-1
AIRDGQGRTEAF
>TRBV10-3|13|NA|TRBJ2-7
AISESGGGLYEQY
>TRBV5-6|13|TRBD1|TRBJ2-2
ASSLAGQATGELF
>TRBV7-9|8|NA|TRBJ1-1
ASSALSVG
>TRBV7-9|13|TRBD1|TRBJ2-3
ASRLTGADTDTQY
>TRBV19|12|TRBD1|TRBJ1-1
ASRVGQGAAEAF
>TRBV2|9|NA|TRBJ2-3
ASSYTDTQY
>TRBV5-1|12|TRBD1|TRBJ2-3
ASGTGPSTDTQY
>TRBV21-1|13|NA|TRBJ1-3
ASSKDLSSGNTIY
>TRBV19|13|TRBD2|TRBJ2-1
ASSEREGRYNEQF
>TRBV15|13|TRBD2|TRBJ2-7
ATSPGGQVWGEQY
>TRBV4-2|13|NA|TRBJ2-7
ASSHDSGTAYEQY
>TRBV4-1|15|NA|TRBJ2-3
ASSQEALASLPDTQY
>TRBV5-1|15|TRBD2|TRBJ2-7
ASRRLAGLQPPHEQY
>TRBV5-1|13|NA|TRBJ2-7
ASREPTAPPYEQY
>TRBV10-2|9|NA|TRBJ2-7
ASSAGSEQY
>TRBV6-1|13|TRBD1|TRBJ2-4
ASLDRDTLKNIQY
>TRBV5-5|8|NA|TRBJ2-7
ASGPLEQY
>TRBV4-3|13|NA|TRBJ2-7
ASSQDRRGPYEQY
>TRBV27|13|TRBD1|TRBJ2-7
ASSLFGTGTYEQY